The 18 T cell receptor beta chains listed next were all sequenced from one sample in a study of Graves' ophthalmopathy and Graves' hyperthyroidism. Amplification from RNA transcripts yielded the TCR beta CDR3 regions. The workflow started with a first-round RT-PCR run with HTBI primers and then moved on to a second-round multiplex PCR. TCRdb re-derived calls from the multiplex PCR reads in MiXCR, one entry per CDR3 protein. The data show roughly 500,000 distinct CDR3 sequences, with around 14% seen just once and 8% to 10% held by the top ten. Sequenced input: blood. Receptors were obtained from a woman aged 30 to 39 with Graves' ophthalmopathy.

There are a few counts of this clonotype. CDR3 protein: CASSDEGQGLFHEQYF. CDR3 DNA: TGTGCCAGCAGTGATGAAGGACAGGGTCTGTTCCACGAGCAGTACTTC. The V and J genes are TRBV25-1 and TRBJ2-7; 8 nucleotides align to TRBD1. Germline loops: CDR1 MGHDK, CDR2 SYGVNS. Unmatched junction bases numbered 12, after V lost 3 bases and J lost 5 bases. The CDR3 has 16 amino acids.

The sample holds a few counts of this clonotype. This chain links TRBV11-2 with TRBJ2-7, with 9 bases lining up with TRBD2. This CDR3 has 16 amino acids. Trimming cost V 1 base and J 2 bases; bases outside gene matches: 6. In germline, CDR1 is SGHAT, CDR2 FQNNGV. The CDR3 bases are TGTGCCAGCAGCTTAGTTTTGATAGCGGGGGCCTACGAGCAGTACTTC. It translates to CASSLVLIAGAYEQYF.

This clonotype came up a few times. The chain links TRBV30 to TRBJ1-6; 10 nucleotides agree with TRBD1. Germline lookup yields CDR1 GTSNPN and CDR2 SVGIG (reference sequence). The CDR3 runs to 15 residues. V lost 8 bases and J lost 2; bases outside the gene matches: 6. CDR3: CARRDRGTYNSPLHF. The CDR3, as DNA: TGTGCCCGTCGGGACAGGGGTACCTATAATTCACCCCTCCACTTT.

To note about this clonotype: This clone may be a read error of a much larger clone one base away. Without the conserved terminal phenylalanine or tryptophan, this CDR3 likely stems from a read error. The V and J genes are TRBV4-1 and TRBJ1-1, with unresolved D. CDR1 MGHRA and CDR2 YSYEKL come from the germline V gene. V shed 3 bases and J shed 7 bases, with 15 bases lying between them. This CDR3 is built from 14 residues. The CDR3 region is CASSQSQICGEAFY. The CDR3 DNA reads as TGCGCCAGCAGCCAGTCGCAGATTTGCGGTGAAGCTTTCTAT.

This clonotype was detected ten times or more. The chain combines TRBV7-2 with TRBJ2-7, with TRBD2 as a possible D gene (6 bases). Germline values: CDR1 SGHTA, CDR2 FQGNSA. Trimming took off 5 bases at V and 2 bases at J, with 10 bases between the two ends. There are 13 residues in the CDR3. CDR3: CASSLDYPYEQYF. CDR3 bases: TGTGCCAGCAGCCTGGACTATCCCTACGAGCAGTACTTC.

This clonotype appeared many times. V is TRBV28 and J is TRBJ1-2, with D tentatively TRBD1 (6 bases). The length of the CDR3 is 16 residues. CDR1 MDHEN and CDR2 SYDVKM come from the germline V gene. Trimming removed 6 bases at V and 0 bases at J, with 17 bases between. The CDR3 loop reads CASRSTAGAANYGYTF. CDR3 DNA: TGTGCCAGCAGGTCCACAGCAGGGGCAGCTAACTATGGCTACACCTTC.

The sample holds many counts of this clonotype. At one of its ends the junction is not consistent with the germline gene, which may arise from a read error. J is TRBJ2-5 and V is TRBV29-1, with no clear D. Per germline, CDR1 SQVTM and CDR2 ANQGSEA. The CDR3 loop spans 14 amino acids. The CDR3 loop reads CSARSSQTQGTQYF. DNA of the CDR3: TGCAGCGCCCGGTCCTCTCAGACGCAAGGGACCCAGTACTTC. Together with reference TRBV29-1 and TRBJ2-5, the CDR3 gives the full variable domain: SAVISQKPSRDICQRGTSLTIQCQVDSQVTMMFWYRQQPGQSLTLIATANQGSEATYESGFVIDKFPISRPNLTFSTLTVSNMSPEDSSIYLCSARSSQTQGTQYFGPGTRLLVL.

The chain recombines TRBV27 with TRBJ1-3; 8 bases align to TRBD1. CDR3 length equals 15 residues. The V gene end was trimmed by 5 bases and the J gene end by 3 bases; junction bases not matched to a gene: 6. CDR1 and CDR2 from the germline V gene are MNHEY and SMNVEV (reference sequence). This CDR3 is CASSAGQGVGNTIYF. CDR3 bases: TGTGCCAGCAGTGCCGGACAGGGCGTTGGAAACACCATATATTTT.

The CDR3 sequence is CASSRRPAGPHTGELFF. The CDR3 bases are TGTGCCAGCAGCCGACGTCCCGCGGGTCCCCACACCGGGGAGCTGTTTTTT. V is TRBV4-2 and J is TRBJ2-2; maybe TRBD2 (5 bases). CDR1 and CDR2 from the germline V gene are LGHNA and YNFKEQ. The CDR3 loop spans 17 amino acids. Trimming cost V 4 bases and J 3 bases, with 18 bases left between them.

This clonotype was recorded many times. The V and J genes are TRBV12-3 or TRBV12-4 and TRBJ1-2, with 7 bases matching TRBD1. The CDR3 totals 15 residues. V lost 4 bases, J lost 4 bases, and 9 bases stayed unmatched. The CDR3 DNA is TGTGCCAGCAGTTATCTGACAGGGAGCTCCTATGGCTACACCTTC. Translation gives CASSYLTGSSYGYTF.

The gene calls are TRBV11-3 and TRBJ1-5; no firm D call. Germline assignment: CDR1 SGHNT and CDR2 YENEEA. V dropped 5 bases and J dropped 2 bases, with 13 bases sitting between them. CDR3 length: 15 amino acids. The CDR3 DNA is TGTGCCAGCAGCCCTCACGACTCTGGCAATCAGCCCCAGCATTTT. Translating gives CASSPHDSGNQPQHF.

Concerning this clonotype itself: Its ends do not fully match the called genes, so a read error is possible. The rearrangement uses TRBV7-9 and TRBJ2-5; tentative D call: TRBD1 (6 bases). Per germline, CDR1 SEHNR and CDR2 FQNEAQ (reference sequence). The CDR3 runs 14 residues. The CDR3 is CASSFSDRPETRYF. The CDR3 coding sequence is TGTGCCAGCAGCTTCTCCGACAGGCCAGAGACCCGGTACTTC. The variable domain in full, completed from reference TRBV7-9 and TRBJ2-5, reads DTGVSQNPRHKITKRGQNVTFRCDPISEHNRLYWYRQTLGQGPEFLTYFQNEAQLEKSRLLSDRFSAERPKGSFSTLEIQRTEQGDSAMYLCASSFSDRPETRYFGPGTRLLVL.

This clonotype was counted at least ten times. The chain's CDR3 is CASSNSISDQPQHF. In nucleotides, the CDR3 is TGTGCCAGTAGTAACAGCATAAGTGATCAGCCCCAGCATTTT. The chain uses TRBV19 and TRBJ1-5; D is unclear. This CDR3 has 14 residues. Trimming took off 4 bases at V and 5 bases at J, with 12 bases between the two ends. The germline gives CDR1 LNHDA, CDR2 SQIVND (reference sequence). The full variable domain, in which reference TRBV19 and TRBJ1-5 provide the parts outside the CDR3, is DGGITQSPKYLFRKEGQNVTLSCEQNLNHDAMYWYRQDPGQGLRLIYYSQIVNDFQKGDIAEGYSVSREKKESFPLTVTSAQKNPTAFYLCASSNSISDQPQHFGDGTRLSIL.

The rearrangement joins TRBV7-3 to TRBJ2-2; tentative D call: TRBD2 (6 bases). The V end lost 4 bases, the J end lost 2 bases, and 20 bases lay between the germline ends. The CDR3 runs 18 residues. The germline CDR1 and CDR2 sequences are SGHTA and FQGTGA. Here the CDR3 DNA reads TGTGCCAGCAGCTCCCAACGACCGGGACTTTCTAACACCGGGGAGCTGTTTTTT. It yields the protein CASSSQRPGLSNTGELFF.

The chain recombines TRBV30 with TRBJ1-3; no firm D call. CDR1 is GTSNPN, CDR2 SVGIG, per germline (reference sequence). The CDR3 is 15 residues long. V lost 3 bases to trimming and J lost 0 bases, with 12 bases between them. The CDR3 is CAWSLPGNSGNTIYF. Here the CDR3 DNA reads TGTGCCTGGAGCCTCCCCGGCAACTCTGGAAACACCATATATTTT.

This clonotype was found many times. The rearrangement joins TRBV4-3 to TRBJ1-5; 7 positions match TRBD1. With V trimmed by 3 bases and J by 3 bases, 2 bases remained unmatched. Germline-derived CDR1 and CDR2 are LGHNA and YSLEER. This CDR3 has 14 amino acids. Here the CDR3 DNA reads TGCGCCAGCAGCCAGGACAGGAACAATCAGCCCCAGCATTTT. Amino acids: CASSQDRNNQPQHF.

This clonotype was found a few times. The CDR3 protein is CASSLWTQGGSPLHF. In nucleotides, the CDR3 is TGCGCCAGCAGCCTCTGGACCCAGGGAGGTTCACCCCTCCACTTT. V usage is TRBV4-1 and J usage is TRBJ1-6; possibly TRBD1 for D (5 bases). CDR3 length: 15 residues. Germline V gene lookup returns CDR1 MGHRA and CDR2 YSYEKL. V gave up 4 bases and J gave up 9 bases, with 16 bases separating them.

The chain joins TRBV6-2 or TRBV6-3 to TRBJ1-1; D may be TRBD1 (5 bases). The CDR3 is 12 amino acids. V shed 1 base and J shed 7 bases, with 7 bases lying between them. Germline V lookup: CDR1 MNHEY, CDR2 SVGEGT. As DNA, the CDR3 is TGTGCCAGCAGTTACTTTGGGGGTGAAGCTTTCTTT. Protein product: CASSYFGGEAFF.